Sequencing of this TCR beta chain was carried out in a study of blood T cell repertoires in COVID-19. Study summary: Samples came from the United States, Italy and Spain, spanning acute and convalescent COVID-19. T cells, B-cell-depleted T cells, or PBMCs provided the cDNA or gDNA that served as material.

A remark on this clone: Other DNA sequences in this sample translate to the same CDR3.

Per the authors' pipeline: Amplification from reference gene primers served as the basis for estimated nucleated cell counts. Profiled with immunoSEQ multiplex PCR; TCRdb holds only in-frame clones, not every one. D and trimming were read from the DNA, whereas the V and J calls and clone size are those reported in that table. The sample lists about 380,000 clones; 90% were seen once. CDR1 and CDR2 from the germline V gene are SGHRS and YFSETQ. CDR3 length: 13 amino acids. Between the trimmed V and J ends, which lost 0 bases and 5 bases, there was a span of 8 bases. This chain uses TRBV5-1 with TRBJ1-2; no clear D gene. Source material: peripheral blood. This clonotype was obtained from a man between 18 and 29 years old with active or convalescent COVID-19. The CDR3: CASSLAGGYGYTF. In DNA, the CDR3 is TGCGCCAGCAGCTTGGCGGGTGGGTATGGCTACACCTTC.